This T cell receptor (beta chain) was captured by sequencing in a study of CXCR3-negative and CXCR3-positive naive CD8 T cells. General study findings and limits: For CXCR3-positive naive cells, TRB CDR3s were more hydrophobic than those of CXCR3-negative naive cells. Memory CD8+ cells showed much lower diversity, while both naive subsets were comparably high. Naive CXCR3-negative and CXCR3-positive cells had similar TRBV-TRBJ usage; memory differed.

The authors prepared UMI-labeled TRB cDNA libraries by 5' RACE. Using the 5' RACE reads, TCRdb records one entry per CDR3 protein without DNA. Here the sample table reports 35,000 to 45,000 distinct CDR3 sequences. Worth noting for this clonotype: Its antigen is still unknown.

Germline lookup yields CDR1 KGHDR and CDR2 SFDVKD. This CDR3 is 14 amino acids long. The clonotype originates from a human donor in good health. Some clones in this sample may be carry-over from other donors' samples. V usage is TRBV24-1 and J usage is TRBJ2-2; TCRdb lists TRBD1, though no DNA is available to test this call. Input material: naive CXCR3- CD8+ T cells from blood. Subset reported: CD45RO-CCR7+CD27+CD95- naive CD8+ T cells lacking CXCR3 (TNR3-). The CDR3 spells CATSAARDTGELFF.